This T cell receptor beta chain was captured by sequencing in a study of T cell responses to AZD1222 COVID-19 vaccine (dated by TCRdb to the early 2020s). About the full investigation: Because spike-specific TCR depth and breadth did not differ between the two schedules, AZD1222 recipients who got a second dose at roughly 4 weeks were pooled with those who got a second dose at roughly 12 weeks. A total of more than 230 trial participants underwent TCR sequencing, of whom around 200 received two doses of AZD1222 and about 25 received two doses of the MenACWY control vaccine. Enrollment into the trials was organized by age into subgroups of 18-55, 56-69 and 70-plus years, and those subgroups contained approximately 160, 26 and 62 TCR-sequenced participants, respectively.

The CDR3 regions of human TCRbeta chains were analyzed by immunosequencing. The authors' pipeline ran thus. Repertoire TCRs were matched against a reference library of SARS-CoV-2-specific TCRs generated with the MIRA antigen-specificity platform. Breadth was defined as the fraction of unique TCRs that were SARS-CoV-2-associated. Depth was defined as the fraction of total T cells that were SARS-CoV-2-associated. Each spike-specific TCR was assigned to its reactive spike region and to a CD4 or CD8 class using the MIRA data. Log10-transformed breadth and depth values were compared by one-way ANOVA with Sidak's multiple comparisons tests. TCRdb's version of the immuneACCESS table is confined to in-frame rearrangements and falls short of the full clone set. An unresolved V gene accounts for under half of the shortfall where checked; the remainder is of unknown origin. The D gene and trimming were derived from the DNA, and the V and J assignments and clone size from that table. Across this sample there are around 100,000 clones, with 90% seen only once. The leading ten clones occupy about 5% of the sample.

Explained via the paper, the time point label denotes: baseline before first vaccination. Samples from vaccinated people were obtained from the UK trials COV001 and COV002, which included a single-blind randomized controlled phase 2/3 trial of AZD1222 (ChAdOx1 nCoV-19) in healthy adults. For TCRbeta chain sequencing, PBMC samples from trial participants were taken at day 0 and at day 28 after the second dose. About this clone: Its specific antigen is unknown. No base qualities exist here, and no much larger clone lies one base off it.

The research as a whole found: Because no day 14 peak-response samples were available, the repertoires could be characterized only after the peak T cell response. Vaccine-associated CD4 TCRs spanned the whole spike protein, with dominant responses in regions 160-218 and 743-854. In the small 56-69-year group, the increase in depth fell short of significance, most likely because of low power. A significant rise in spike-specific TCR breadth and depth was observed after two AZD1222 doses relative to day 0 and relative to MenACWY recipients. Participants were mostly white British, with more females than males. The authors suggested clonal diversity may have been underestimated. Only a handful of AZD1222 recipients were SARS-CoV-2 seropositive at baseline, limiting conclusions about previously exposed vaccinees. Reportedly, almost half of the unique spike-specific TCRs recognized epitopes lying outside the regions that are mutated in the B.1.351 and B.1.1.7 variants.

The CDR3 holds 19 amino acids from the cysteine to the phenylalanine. Of all the DNA, just the CDR3 is kept, 57 bases in frame from base 1. CDR1 and CDR2 were assigned from the germline V gene (reference sequence) as SGHNT and YYREEE. Trimming removed 1 base from V and 2 bases from J; the gene matches leave 15 bases unexplained. The receptor was isolated from an adult in good health. Specimen: peripheral blood, collected on day 0 of AZD1222 vaccination. The sequence links TRBV5-4 to TRBJ2-3, and TRBD2 aligns with 8 junction nucleotides. The DNA reads as follows: TGTGCCAGCAGCTTGAACTTCGGTAGGGAGCGGGGGTCCACAGATACGCAGTATTTT. It codes for CASSLNFGRERGSTDTQYF.